Sequencing of this TCR beta chain was carried out in a study of Graves' ophthalmopathy and Graves' hyperthyroidism. Using RNA transcripts, the TCR beta CDR3 regions were amplified. The authors performed first-round RT-PCR with HTBI primers and then a second-round multiplex PCR. TCRdb reprocessed the multiplex PCR reads with MiXCR, giving one entry per CDR3 protein. Of approximately 500,000 distinct CDR3 sequences listed, 14% are singletons. The CDR3 runs to 14 residues. Germline CDR1 reads MGHRA; CDR2 reads YSYEKL. V dropped 2 bases and J dropped 6 bases, with 11 bases sitting between them. In its sample, this clonotype was seen a few times.

The V and J genes are TRBV4-1 and TRBJ1-5; weak D call: TRBD1 (6 bases). The clonotype originates from a woman aged 25 to 45 with Graves' ophthalmopathy. The sequenced sample was blood. CDR3 in amino acids: CASSQRQVGQPQHF. The CDR3 coding sequence is TGCGCCAGCAGCCAACGACAGGTGGGTCAGCCCCAGCATTTT.